The rows below give T cell receptor beta chains drawn from one sample of a study of shared clonotypes between healthy human individuals. Measured with immunoSEQ multiplex PCR; TCRdb has only the in-frame clones, and not every one. The sample lists roughly 530,000 clones, less than 96% seen once, with approximately 0.06% in the top ten. Sequencing was carried out using naive CD4+ T cells sorted from blood. The receptors originated from a woman in her 30s in good health. CDR3s include the opening cysteine and the closing phenylalanine or tryptophan. The D gene is left open where the match is weak. Size is omitted from some rows. Given values are once, few, many or a class for expanded clones.

TGTGCCAGCAGCTTGGACGGGTCTGGGGCCAACGTCCTGACTTTC | CASSLDGSGANVLTF | NA | TRBV5-4 | NA | TRBJ2-6
TGTGCCAGTAGTCAGGATATGAACACTGAAGCTTTCTTT | CASSQDMNTEAFF | NA | TRBV19 | NA | TRBJ1-1
TGTGCCAGCACCCAGGGAGTAACTGGTGAAAAACTGTTTTTT | CASTQGVTGEKLFF | NA | TRBV2 | NA | TRBJ1-4
TGTGCCAGCAGTTTAAAATCCTTGGAGGTCAAACAGGGGAACACTGAAGCTTTCTTT | CASSLKSLEVKQGNTEAFF | NA | TRBV27 | NA | TRBJ1-1
TGTGCCAGCAGTCAAACCTCACAGGGGCGGTGGCAGCCCCAGCATTTT | CASSQTSQGRWQPQHF | TRBD1 | TRBV27 | NA | TRBJ1-5
TGTGCCAGCAGCTTAGCTAGGACAACCGCCTACGAGCAGTACTTC | CASSLARTTAYEQYF | NA | TRBV7-8 | NA | TRBJ2-7
TGTGCCAGCAGTTACGGGAGTAGCTCCTACAATGAGCAGTTCTTC | CASSYGSSSYNEQFF | NA | TRBV6-5 | once | TRBJ2-1
TGTGCCAGCAGTTCTCGCGGACTAGCGGGAGTTGAGCAGTTCTTC | CASSSRGLAGVEQFF | TRBD2 | TRBV28 | NA | TRBJ2-1
TGTGCCAGCTCTCCGGATACGCAGTATTTT | CASSPDTQYF | NA | TRBV27 | NA | TRBJ2-3
TGCGCCAGCAGCTGGCGGACTAGCGGGAGAAGGGGGAGCTCCTACAATGAGCAGTTCTTC | CASSWRTSGRRGSSYNEQFF | TRBD2 | TRBV5-1 | NA | TRBJ2-1
TGTGCCAGCAGCTTAGCTAGGACAGCCACTGAAGCTTTCTTT | CASSLARTATEAFF | NA | TRBV11-2 | NA | TRBJ1-1
TGTGCCAGCAGCTTTGCGGGAGGCGTGATAGAGACCCAGTACTTC | CASSFAGGVIETQYF | TRBD2 | TRBV5-4 | NA | TRBJ2-5
TGTGCCAGCAGTTTAGGTCATCGACTCTCCTCTGGAAACACCATATATTTT | CASSLGHRLSSGNTIYF | NA | TRBV28 | NA | TRBJ1-3
TGCGCCAGCAGCTTGGACAGCCTGGACGAGCAGTACTTC | CASSLDSLDEQYF | NA | TRBV5-1 | NA | TRBJ2-7
TGTGCCAGCAGCGGCTACAACTACGAGCAGTACTTC | CASSGYNYEQYF | NA | TRBV7-9 | NA | TRBJ2-7
TGTGCCAGCAGCGTCCGAATCCGGGACAGTTCTTCTCGAGTGGCTTTCTTT | CASSVRIRDSSSRVAFF | TRBD1 | TRBV28 | NA | TRBJ1-1
TGTGCCAGCAGTCCTCGACTGGTAACTGAAGCTTTCTTT | CASSPRLVTEAFF | NA | TRBV27 | NA | TRBJ1-1
TGTGCCAGCAGCCTGGGGTTAGGGGCGAACACCGGGGAGCTGTTTTTT | CASSLGLGANTGELFF | NA | TRBV5-5 | NA | TRBJ2-2
TGTGCCAGCAGAGGGACCCCCAATTCTGCCCAGTTCTTC | CASRGTPNSAQFF | NA | TRBV28 | NA | TRBJ2-1
TGTGCCAGCAGCAAACAGGGGGCAAGTAACTATGGCTACACCTTC | CASSKQGASNYGYTF | TRBD1 | TRBV7-9 | once | TRBJ1-2
TGTGCCAGCAGTTACCGGGGAACCTACGAGCAGTACTTC | CASSYRGTYEQYF | NA | TRBV6-5 | NA | TRBJ2-7
TGTGCCAGTAGTATGCCCGGACAGTACAATCAGCCCCAGCATTTT | CASSMPGQYNQPQHF | NA | TRBV19 | few | TRBJ1-5
TGCAGCGTTGAAGATACAGGGGGCATTAATGAGCAGTTCTTC | CSVEDTGGINEQFF | TRBD1 | TRBV29-1 | NA | TRBJ2-1
TGCAGTGCTAGGGCCAAGGCCCTCCACTTT | CSARAKALHF | NA | TRBV20-1 | NA | TRBJ1-6
TGTGCCAGCAGCTTATCCCGGGGATCCTACGAGCAGTACTTC | CASSLSRGSYEQYF | NA | TRBV7-2 | NA | TRBJ2-7
TGTGCCAGCAGTGAAAGGGGCAATGAGCAGTTCTTC | CASSERGNEQFF | NA | TRBV6-1 | NA | TRBJ2-1
TGTGCCAGCTCGCCGCCGGGACAGGGAGGCACCGGGGAGCTGTTTTTT | CASSPPGQGGTGELFF | TRBD1 | TRBV18 | NA | TRBJ2-2